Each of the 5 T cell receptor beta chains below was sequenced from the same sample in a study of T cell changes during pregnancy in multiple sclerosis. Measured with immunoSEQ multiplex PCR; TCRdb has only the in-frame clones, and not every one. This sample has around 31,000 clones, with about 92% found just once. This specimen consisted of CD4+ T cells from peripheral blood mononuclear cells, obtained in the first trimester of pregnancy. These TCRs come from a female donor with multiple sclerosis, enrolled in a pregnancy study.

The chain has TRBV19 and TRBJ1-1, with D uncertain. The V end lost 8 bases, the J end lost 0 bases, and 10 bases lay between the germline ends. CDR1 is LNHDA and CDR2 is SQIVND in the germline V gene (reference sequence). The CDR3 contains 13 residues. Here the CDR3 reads CASYEGMNTEAFF. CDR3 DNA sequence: TGTGCCAGTTACGAGGGTATGAACACTGAAGCTTTCTTT.

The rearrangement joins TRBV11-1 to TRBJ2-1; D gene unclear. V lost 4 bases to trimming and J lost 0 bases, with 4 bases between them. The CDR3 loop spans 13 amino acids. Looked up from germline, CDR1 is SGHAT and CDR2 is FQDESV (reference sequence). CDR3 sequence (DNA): TGTGCCAGCAGCTCCAGCTCCTACAATGAGCAGTTCTTC. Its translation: CASSSSSYNEQFF.

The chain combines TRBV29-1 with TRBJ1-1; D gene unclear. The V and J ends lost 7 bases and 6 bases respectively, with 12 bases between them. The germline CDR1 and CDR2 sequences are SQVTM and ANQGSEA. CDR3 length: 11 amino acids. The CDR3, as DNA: TGCAGCGCCTACGAGGATCCTGAAGCTTTCTTT. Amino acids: CSAYEDPEAFF.

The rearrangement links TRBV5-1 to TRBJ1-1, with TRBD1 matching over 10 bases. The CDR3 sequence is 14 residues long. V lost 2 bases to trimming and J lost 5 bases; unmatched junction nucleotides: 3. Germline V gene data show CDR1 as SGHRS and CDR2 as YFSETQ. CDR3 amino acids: CASSLGTGVTEAFF. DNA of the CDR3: TGCGCCAGCAGCTTAGGGACAGGGGTTACTGAAGCTTTCTTT.

The DNA for the CDR3 is TGTGCCAGTAGCCCGGGGACAACTGGAAACACCATATATTTT. Protein: CASSPGTTGNTIYF. The V call is TRBV19, the J call TRBJ1-3; D perhaps matches TRBD1 (6 bases). The CDR3 extends over 14 amino acids. Germline V CDR1 and CDR2: LNHDA, SQIVND (reference sequence). V shed 6 bases and J shed 2 bases, with 11 bases lying between them.